This T cell receptor beta chain was sequenced for a study of blood T cells in healthy people across ages. Across the study: Template switching picked up about one barcoded beta molecule for each two T cells.

A second PCR, run for roughly 7 to 12 cycles, used a sample-barcoded 5' primer plus a J-beta primer mix. TCRdb reprocessed the 5' RACE reads via MiXCR and lists one record per CDR3 protein. Of around 500,000 distinct CDR3 sequences listed, roughly a quarter are singletons. This CDR3 is built from 16 residues. The germline V gene encodes CDR1 DFQATT and CDR2 SNEGSKA (reference sequence). V was cut by 6 bases and J by 4 bases, with 22 bases left in between. The same data also went into a second study, on T cells of mothers and their children.

Sequenced input: blood. The clonotype originates from a boy between 2 and 10 years old in good health. V and J are TRBV20-1 and TRBJ1-5, with D possibly matching TRBD1 (6 bases). The CDR3 nucleotides read TGCAGTGCGAAACGACGGGGGCAGGATTGGAATCAGCCCCAGCATTTT. This translates into CSAKRRGQDWNQPQHF.